The clone carrying this T cell receptor beta chain was observed a handful of times. Antigen: not known. The entry originates in a study of molecular identifiers for immune sequencing clone quantification. Study-level background: The replicate experiment used RNA from roughly 20,000 or 100,000 naive CD8 cells. This RNA was split into five aliquots, and four of them were sequenced.

General study results and limits: Investigators reportedly could detect spiked Jurkat TCR RNA from one cell among 1.1 million or so naive cells. Barcodes shared by identical TCR molecules could lead to underestimated sizes of highly expanded clones.

TCRdb recomputed calls from the PCR reads with MiXCR, one row per CDR3 protein. The data show roughly 300,000 distinct CDR3 sequences, roughly a quarter seen once. Germline CDR1 is MNHEY and CDR2 is SVGEGT. The CDR3 is 14 amino acids. The V and J ends lost 4 bases and 5 bases respectively, with 14 bases between them. The rearrangement links TRBV6-2 or TRBV6-3 to TRBJ2-5; tentative D call: TRBD2 (5 bases). What was sequenced was naive CD8+ T cells from blood, with Jurkat cell RNA spiked in. Subset in this sample: FACS-sorted CD8+CD4-CCR7+CD45RA+ naive T cells. The source is a human donor in good health. Some libraries in this study had Jurkat cell RNA spiked in. CDR3: CASSSMDSPETQYF. CDR3 DNA sequence: TGTGCCAGCAGTTCCATGGACTCGCCCGAGACCCAGTACTTC.